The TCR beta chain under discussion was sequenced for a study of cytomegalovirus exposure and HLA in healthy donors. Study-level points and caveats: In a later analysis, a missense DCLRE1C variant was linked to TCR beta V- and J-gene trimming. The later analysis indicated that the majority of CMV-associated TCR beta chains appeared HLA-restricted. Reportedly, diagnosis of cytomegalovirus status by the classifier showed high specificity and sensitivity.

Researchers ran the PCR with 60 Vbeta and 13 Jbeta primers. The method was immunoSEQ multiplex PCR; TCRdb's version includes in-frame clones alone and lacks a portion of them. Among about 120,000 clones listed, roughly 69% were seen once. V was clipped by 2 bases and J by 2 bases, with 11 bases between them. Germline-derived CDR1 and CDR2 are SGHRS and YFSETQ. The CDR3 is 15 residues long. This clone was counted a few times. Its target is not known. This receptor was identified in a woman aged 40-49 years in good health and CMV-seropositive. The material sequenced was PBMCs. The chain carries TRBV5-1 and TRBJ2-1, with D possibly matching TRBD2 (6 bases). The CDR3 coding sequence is TGCGCCAGCAGCTTTCTAGCGCGCGCCTACAATGAGCAGTTCTTC. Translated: CASSFLARAYNEQFF.